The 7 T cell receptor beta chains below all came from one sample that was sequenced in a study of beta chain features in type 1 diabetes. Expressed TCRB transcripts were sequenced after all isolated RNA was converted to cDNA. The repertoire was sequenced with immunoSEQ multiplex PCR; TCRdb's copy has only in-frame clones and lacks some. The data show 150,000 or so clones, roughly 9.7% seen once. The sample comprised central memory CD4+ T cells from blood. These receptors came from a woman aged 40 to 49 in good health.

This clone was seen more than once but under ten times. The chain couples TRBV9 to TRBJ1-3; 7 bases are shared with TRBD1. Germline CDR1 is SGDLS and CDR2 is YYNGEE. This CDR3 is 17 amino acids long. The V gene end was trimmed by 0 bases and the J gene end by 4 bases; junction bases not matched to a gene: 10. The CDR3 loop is CASSVDARGTSGNTIYF. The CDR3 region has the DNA TGTGCCAGCAGCGTAGATGCCAGGGGGACTTCCGGAAACACCATATATTTT.

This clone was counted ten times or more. CDR3 sequence reads: CASSFGSTLRGTEAFF. The CDR3 coding sequence is TGTGCCAGCAGCTTTGGGTCGACACTCCGGGGGACTGAAGCTTTCTTT. The J gene is TRBJ1-1, the V gene TRBV7-8, with D perhaps TRBD1 (5 bases). Trimming stripped 3 bases from V and 5 bases from J, with 19 bases between. CDR3 length: 16 amino acids. Germline V CDR1 and CDR2: SGHVS, FQNEAQ.

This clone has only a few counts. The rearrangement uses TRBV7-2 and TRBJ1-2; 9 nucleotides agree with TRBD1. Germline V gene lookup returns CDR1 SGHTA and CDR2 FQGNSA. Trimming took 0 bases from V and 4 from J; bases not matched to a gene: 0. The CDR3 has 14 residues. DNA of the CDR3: TGTGCCAGCAGCTTAGCGGGACAGGGCTATGGCTACACCTTC. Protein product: CASSLAGQGYGYTF.

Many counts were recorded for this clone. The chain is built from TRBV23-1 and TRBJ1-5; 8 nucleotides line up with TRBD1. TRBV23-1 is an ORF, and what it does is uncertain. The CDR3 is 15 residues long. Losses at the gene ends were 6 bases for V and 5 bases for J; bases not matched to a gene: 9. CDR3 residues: CASSLGTGGHQPQHF. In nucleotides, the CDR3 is TGCGCCAGCAGCCTCGGGACAGGTGGGCATCAGCCCCAGCATTTT.

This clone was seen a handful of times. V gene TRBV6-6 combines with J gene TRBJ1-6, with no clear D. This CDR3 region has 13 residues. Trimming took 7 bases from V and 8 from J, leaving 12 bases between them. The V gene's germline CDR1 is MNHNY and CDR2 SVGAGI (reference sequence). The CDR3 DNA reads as TGTGCCAGCAAGGCGGGAACGGATTCACCCCTCCACTTT. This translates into CASKAGTDSPLHF.

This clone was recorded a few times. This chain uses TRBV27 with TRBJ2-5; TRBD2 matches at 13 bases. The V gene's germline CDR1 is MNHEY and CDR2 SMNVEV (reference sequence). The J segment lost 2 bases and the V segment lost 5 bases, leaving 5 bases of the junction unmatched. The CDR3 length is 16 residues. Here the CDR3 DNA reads TGTGCCAGCAGTCTCCGACTAGCGGGGGGACAAGAGACCCAGTACTTC. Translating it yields CASSLRLAGGQETQYF.

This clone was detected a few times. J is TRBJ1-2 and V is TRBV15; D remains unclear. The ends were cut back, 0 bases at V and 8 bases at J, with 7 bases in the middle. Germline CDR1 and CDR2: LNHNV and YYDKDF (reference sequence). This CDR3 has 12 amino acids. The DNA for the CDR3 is TGTGCCACCAGCAGAGATGGCGGCGGCTACACCTTC. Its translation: CATSRDGGGYTF.